A selection of T cell receptor beta chains follows, all from one sample in a study of blood T cell repertoires in COVID-19. The protocol was immunoSEQ multiplex PCR, while the TCRdb copy is restricted to in-frame clones and leaves out a portion. The sample lists approximately 210,000 clones, about 89% occurring once. Sample: PBMCs or T cells enriched from blood (not recorded which). The receptor source for this set is a woman aged 18-29 years who had recovered from COVID-19. The CDR3 runs from the conserved cysteine through the conserved F or W. The order of the fields is V gene, J gene, CDR3 protein.

>TRBV4-1|TRBJ1-3
CASSQAQGAGNTIYF
>TRBV28|TRBJ1-5
CASTNAFQGNQPQHF
>TRBV5-1|TRBJ1-1
CASSRSGQFPEAFF
>TRBV25-1|TRBJ1-3
CASSDPRGGRGDTIYF
>TRBV2|TRBJ1-1
CASTRGRDTEAFF
>TRBV24-1|TRBJ2-5
CATSDLPRTGPTETQYF
>TRBV19|TRBJ2-2
CASRTETGELFF
>TRBV6-5|TRBJ2-3
CASSRDRGGDTQYF
>TRBV28|TRBJ2-6
CASSSPVVGGANVLTF
>TRBV7-2|TRBJ1-4
CASRAGRSNEKLFF
>TRBV5-3|TRBJ1-2
CARNPTRGSFNYGYTF
>TRBV27|TRBJ1-5
CASRYGGDGNQPQHF
>TRBV18|TRBJ1-1
CASSPPKGGAGVNTEAFF
>TRBV19|TRBJ1-3
CASRPAKPSGNTIYF
>TRBV28|TRBJ1-1
CASSLFPGGGFF
>TRBV5-1|TRBJ2-7
CASSWDGEAETLSSYEQYF
>TRBV10-2|TRBJ1-2
CASSERRNYGYTF
>TRBV6-1|TRBJ2-7
CASSDSQGAHEQYF
>TRBV6-1|TRBJ1-4
CASSEVHRTNEKLFF
>TRBV5-1|TRBJ1-2
CASSTTSGTGVYGYTF
>TRBV5-6|TRBJ2-7
CASSPEGQGYEQYF
>TRBV5-4|TRBJ2-5
CASSLGTTSGGFQETQYF
>TRBV27|TRBJ2-7
CASSLGESWDEQYF
>TRBV3-1/TRBV3-2|TRBJ2-2
CASSQPGLVVVGELFF
>TRBV27|TRBJ2-1
CASSLRSKNEQFF
>TRBV3-1/TRBV3-2|TRBJ1-5
CASSPGGTPEGISNQPQHF
>TRBV14|TRBJ2-7
CASSQGRSEQYF
>TRBV30|TRBJ2-7
CAWGTLLAEKQYF
>TRBV9|TRBJ1-5
CASSVEAVNQPQHF
>TRBV28|TRBJ1-2
CASSLVGGFDGYTF
>TRBV28|TRBJ1-5
CASSPDRERQPQHF
>TRBV4-1|TRBJ1-4
CASSQRAGTVIEKLFF
>TRBV29-1|TRBJ1-2
CSVGGRQGHNYGYTF